The T cell receptor (beta chain) under discussion was sequenced for a study of T-cell reconstitution after alpha-beta-depleted transplantation in children. Study-level results: Alpha-beta T cells present about two months after transplant were reported to originate from several hundred expanded graft clones.

A library of TCRbeta sequences, prepared with unique molecular identifiers, was generated. One entry per CDR3 protein results from TCRdb running MiXCR on the PCR reads. The sample lists 200,000 to 250,000 distinct CDR3 sequences, around 9.9% occurring once. This CDR3 spans 17 amino acids. Germline CDR1 DFQATT, CDR2 SNEGSKA (reference sequence). V lost 0 bases to trimming and J lost 4 bases, with 21 bases between them. This clonotype was counted once. As yet, its antigen is unknown. The J gene is TRBJ2-5, the V gene TRBV20-1, with a possible D match to TRBD2 (5 bases). The sample was PBMCs, taken before TCRalphabeta/CD19-depleted stem cell transplant. The receptor was isolated from a child less than two years old with acute myeloid leukemia, due to receive a stem cell transplant. The CDR3 spells CSARDGPRGPVAETQYF. DNA of the CDR3: TGCAGTGCTAGAGATGGCCCGAGAGGGCCCGTGGCAGAGACCCAGTACTTC.